This is a list of T cell receptor beta chains from one sample in a study of CD8 T cells in Susac syndrome. TCRdb passed the immunoSEQ multiplex PCR reads through MiXCR, listing each CDR3 protein once. The sample consists of roughly 130,000 distinct CDR3 sequences, nearly 95% of them appearing once. The specimen was CD4+ T cells from PBMCs. These receptors were collected from a human donor in good health. The CDR3 runs from the conserved cysteine through the conserved F or W. The order of the fields is clone size, CDR3 length, D gene, J gene, V gene, CDR3 protein, CDR3 DNA. The D gene is left open where the match is weak. Rows may omit the clone size; those that give it use once, few, many or a size class.

- | 12 | - | TRBJ2-4 | TRBV5-1 | CASPRAKNIQYF | TGCGCCAGCCCCCGGGCCAAAAACATTCAGTACTTC
- | 14 | - | TRBJ2-5 | TRBV7-2 | CASSPGSLQETQYF | TGTGCCAGCAGCCCGGGGTCCCTGCAAGAGACCCAGTACTTC
- | 15 | - | TRBJ2-2 | TRBV5-4 | CASSLPGVSTGELFF | TGTGCCAGCAGCTTGCCAGGTGTAAGCACCGGGGAGCTGTTTTTT
- | 15 | - | TRBJ1-1 | TRBV7-9 | CASSRYTGRGTEAFF | TGTGCCAGCAGCCGATATACAGGGCGAGGGACTGAAGCTTTCTTT
- | 11 | - | TRBJ2-3 | TRBV30 | CAWSSSWAQYF | TGTGCCTGGAGTTCGAGTTGGGCGCAGTATTTT
- | 18 | TRBD1 | TRBJ1-5 | TRBV20-1 | CSARHRTGGIIRNQPQHF | TGCAGTGCTAGGCATCGGACAGGGGGCATTATACGCAATCAGCCCCAGCATTTT
- | 19 | - | TRBJ2-1 | TRBV21-1 | CASSKGTWTSGRVLPEQFF | TGTGCCAGCAGCAAAGGGACCTGGACTAGCGGGAGGGTCCTCCCTGAGCAGTTCTTC
- | 13 | - | TRBJ1-2 | TRBV4-1 | CASSQDTGGGYTF | TGCGCCAGCAGCCAAGATACCGGGGGGGGCTACACCTTC
- | 12 | - | TRBJ1-5 | TRBV5-4 | CASSGPGGPQHF | TGTGCCAGCAGCGGGCCGGGGGGGCCCCAGCATTTT
- | 13 | TRBD2 | TRBJ2-2 | TRBV29-1 | CSVGTSGFGELFF | TGCAGCGTCGGGACTAGCGGCTTCGGGGAGCTGTTTTTT
once | 17 | TRBD1 | TRBJ2-3 | TRBV19 | CASRPNPGQTSTDTQYF | TGTGCCAGTAGGCCAAACCCGGGACAGACTAGCACAGATACGCAGTATTTT
- | 11 | - | TRBJ2-1 | TRBV2 | CASVLVTEQFF | TGTGCCAGCGTACTAGTTACTGAGCAGTTCTTC
- | 12 | - | TRBJ2-3 | TRBV29-1 | CSVRGSVDTQYF | TGCAGCGTCAGGGGATCGGTAGATACGCAGTATTTT
- | 16 | - | TRBJ2-1 | TRBV6-2/TRBV6-3 | CASITNQRTTHNEQFF | TGTGCCAGCATTACCAATCAGAGGACCACACACAATGAGCAGTTCTTC
- | 12 | - | TRBJ2-3 | TRBV23-1 | CARCAYTDTQYF | TGCGCCAGGTGCGCCTACACAGATACGCAGTATTTT
- | 15 | TRBD1 | TRBJ2-3 | TRBV2 | CASTPGTGITDTQYF | TGTGCCAGCACCCCAGGGACAGGGATCACAGATACGCAGTATTTT
- | 14 | - | TRBJ2-2 | TRBV7-2 | CASSLKGGTGELFF | TGTGCCAGCAGCTTAAAGGGGGGAACCGGGGAGCTGTTTTTT
- | 11 | - | TRBJ1-2 | TRBV29-1 | CSFQGNYGYTF | TGCAGCTTTCAGGGGAACTATGGCTACACCTTC
once | 15 | TRBD2 | TRBJ2-7 | TRBV7-2 | CASSLSLAASYEQYF | TGTGCCAGCAGCTTGTCTCTAGCGGCTTCCTACGAGCAGTACTTC
- | 15 | - | TRBJ1-5 | TRBV27 | CASSPTGWGNQPQHF | TGTGCCAGCAGTCCCACAGGGTGGGGCAATCAGCCCCAGCATTTT
- | 14 | - | TRBJ2-2 | TRBV7-9 | CASSLAAYTGELFF | TGTGCCAGCAGCTTAGCTGCCTACACCGGGGAGCTGTTTTTT
- | 10 | - | TRBJ2-3 | TRBV20-1 | CSAKGDTQYF | TGCAGTGCTAAAGGGGATACGCAGTATTTT
- | 15 | - | TRBJ2-7 | TRBV7-9 | CASRQQGGGPYEQYF | TGTGCCAGCAGACAACAGGGTGGGGGACCCTACGAGCAGTACTTC
once | 15 | TRBD1 | TRBJ1-3 | TRBV30 | CAVKLRDSSGNTIYF | TGTGCCGTGAAGCTTCGGGACAGCTCTGGAAACACCATATATTTT
- | 12 | TRBD2 | TRBJ2-2 | TRBV19 | CATSETTGELFF | TGTGCGACTAGCGAAACAACCGGGGAGCTGTTTTTT
- | 19 | TRBD2 | TRBJ2-6 | TRBV6-2/TRBV6-3 | CASSYASGRPRAGANVLTF | TGTGCCAGCAGTTATGCTAGCGGGAGGCCCCGGGCAGGGGCCAACGTCCTGACTTTC
- | 15 | TRBD2 | TRBJ2-1 | TRBV7-9 | CADNFRLAGDGEQFF | TGTGCCGACAATTTTCGGCTAGCGGGAGACGGGGAGCAGTTCTTC
- | 13 | - | TRBJ2-5 | TRBV6-5 | CASSPPWGETQYF | TGTGCCAGCAGCCCTCCTTGGGGAGAGACCCAGTACTTC
- | 12 | - | TRBJ2-4 | TRBV19 | CASSAGRAIQYF | TGTGCCAGTAGTGCGGGACGCGCCATTCAGTACTTC
- | 10 | - | TRBJ1-5 | TRBV6-1 | CASGPILQHF | TGTGCCAGCGGCCCGATTCTCCAGCATTTT
- | 10 | - | TRBJ2-6 | TRBV5-6 | CASSPSVLTF | TGTGCCAGCAGCCCCTCCGTCCTGACTTTC
- | 15 | TRBD1 | TRBJ1-1 | TRBV6-6 | CASSYSTGANTEAFF | TGTGCCAGCAGTTACTCGACAGGGGCGAACACTGAAGCTTTCTTT
- | 14 | - | TRBJ2-2 | TRBV2 | CASTDHGGNRELFF | TGTGCCAGCACCGATCATGGGGGGAACCGGGAGCTGTTTTTT
- | 12 | - | TRBJ1-1 | TRBV24-1 | CATSDVGAEAFF | TGTGCCACCAGTGATGTGGGGGCGGAAGCTTTCTTT
- | 13 | - | TRBJ2-1 | TRBV28 | CASSPPGTAEQFF | TGTGCCAGCAGTCCACCGGGGACTGCTGAGCAGTTCTTC